This TCR beta chain appears in the sequencing data of a study of beta chain features in type 1 diabetes (dated by TCRdb to 2017 to 2018). About the full investigation: Mean age, gender distribution, total cell number and subset yield were not different between patients and healthy donors. Whereas all 30 or so donors provided naive and central memory subsets, regulatory and stem cell-like memory subsets were isolated from just 8 patients and about eight healthy donors. A total of approximately 110,000,000 sorted cells were examined across all samples, and a strong correlation was observed between cell number per subset and RNA yield. In the study, TCRB repertoires of sorted circulating CD4+ T cell subsets from recently diagnosed type 1 diabetes patients were compared with those of matched healthy donors.

The High Capacity cDNA Reverse Transcription Kit was used to reverse transcribe all of the isolated RNA, meaning that expressed TCRB transcripts were what got sequenced. Naive, central memory and regulatory T cell samples underwent deep immunoSEQ sequencing, averaging roughly 3.5 million total reads per sample. Sorted cells were lysed in RLT buffer, and RNA was extracted using DNase-treated RNeasy Micro or Mini kits according to cell number. Each cell subset was processed separately to prevent cross-contamination, with patient and healthy donor samples processed together. TCRB sequences were amplified from cDNA with the immunoSEQ multiplex PCR, producing 87-bp fragments spanning the CDR3 region. Amplicons were sequenced on the Illumina HiSeq platform. As for how the authors treated the data: Synthetic template baselines were used to correct PCR bias computationally, reads within Hamming distance 2 were collapsed, and singletons that could not be merged were discarded. By aligning reads against IMGT, V, D and J genes, CDR3 length, and insertions or deletions at six rearrangement sites were assigned. Within each subset, clonotype counts were normalized to the number of sorted cells before true diversity and Gini coefficients were calculated with the tcR R package. The overlap coefficient, calculated on TCRB nucleotide sequences, was used to measure repertoire sharing. Out-of-frame TCRB sequences from naive cells were analyzed to stand in for the pre-selection repertoire. TCRdb took over this immuneACCESS table, retaining in-frame rearrangements with V and J assigned. Such tables are incomplete; in checked studies, under half of the missing clones stem from an unresolved V gene, and the remainder is unexplained. V and J calls and clone size are given by that table; D and trimming were obtained from the DNA. Within this sample are some 660,000 clones, with over 13% of them counted one time only. Of the sample, 0.035% to 0.045% is held by the ten largest clones.

Each donor gave one peripheral blood draw, approximately 110 mL on average, collected into heparinised tubes. A BD FACSAria II was used to sort naive, central memory, regulatory and stem cell-like memory CD4+ T cells with a panel that included CD45RO, CCR7, CD25, CD127, CD95 and CD27. A purity above 98% was achieved for all sorted populations. Right away, PBMCs were isolated by Lymphoprep density gradient centrifugation and were stained directly, with no culture step. So that batch effects would be minimized, each experiment stained and sorted samples in pairs, pairing one healthy donor with one patient. V is pruned by 0 bases and J by 4 bases, leaving 4 bases of the junction without a gene match. Including cysteine and phenylalanine, the CDR3 has 14 amino acids. Only the CDR3 DNA is retained, 42 bases long and in frame from the first base. CDR1 and CDR2 are drawn from the germline V gene (reference sequence): GTSNPN, SVGIG.

This clone was seen a handful of times. Its antigen specificity is not known. The sample holds no much larger clone one base away, and base qualities are not on file. Results and caveats for the whole study, not just this receptor: Naive, central memory and regulatory TCRB repertoires appeared more similar among patients than among healthy donors. Shorter templates might have been favored by PCR, but patient and control samples were amplified and corrected together, so both groups would have been affected equally by any skew. Because cDNA was sequenced instead of genomic DNA, highly expressing activated cells could be over-represented, though the groups showed no difference in activation or CD3 levels. At VDJ recombination sites, patients with type 1 diabetes made fewer insertions and deleted more nucleotides, a pattern implying thymic rearrangement abnormalities. A moderate but significant shortening of TCRB CDR3 length was observed in type 1 diabetes patients in all four CD4+ subsets. Because small numbers of individuals were included in the HLA sub-analyses, any influence of HLA type on TCRB rearrangement was left unresolved.

Sequenced material: naive CD4+ T cells from blood. What this sample's cell subset or site label stands for: true naive CD4+ T cells. The sequence is built from TRBV30 and TRBJ2-7; 9 bases in the junction line up with TRBD1. The receptor's source is a man between 18 and 29 years old with type 1 diabetes. The CDR3: CAWSVRTGEYEQYF. The DNA reads as follows: TGTGCCTGGAGTGTAAGGACAGGGGAATACGAGCAGTACTTC.